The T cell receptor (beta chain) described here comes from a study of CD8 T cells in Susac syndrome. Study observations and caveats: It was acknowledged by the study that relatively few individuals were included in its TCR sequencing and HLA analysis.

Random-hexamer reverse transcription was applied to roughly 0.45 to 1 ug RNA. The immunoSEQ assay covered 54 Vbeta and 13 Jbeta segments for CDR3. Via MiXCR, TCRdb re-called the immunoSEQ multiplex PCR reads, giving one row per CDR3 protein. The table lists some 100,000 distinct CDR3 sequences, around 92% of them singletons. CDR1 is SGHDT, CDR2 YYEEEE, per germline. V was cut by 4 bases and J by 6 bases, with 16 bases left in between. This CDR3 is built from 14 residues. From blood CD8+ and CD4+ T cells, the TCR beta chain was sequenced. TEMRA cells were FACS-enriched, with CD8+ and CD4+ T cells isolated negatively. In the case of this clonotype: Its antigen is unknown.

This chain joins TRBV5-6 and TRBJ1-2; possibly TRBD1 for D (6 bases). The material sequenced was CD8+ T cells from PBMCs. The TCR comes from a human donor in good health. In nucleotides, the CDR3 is TGTGCCAGCAGCCACAGGGTTTCCTCGGATGGCTACACCTTC. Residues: CASSHRVSSDGYTF.